This entry is about one TCR beta chain. What it recognizes is unknown. Only in-frame clones appear in the TCRdb table, and some are missing; sequencing was by immunoSEQ multiplex PCR. The profile covers about 64,000 clones, with around 87% appearing a single time and around 4% taken by the ten largest. Mixed chimerism was transient after nonmyeloablative marrow transplants from related graft donors. Unstimulated Tregs (CD4+CD25+CD127-) and CD4+CD25- non-Tregs were sorted from PBMCs. This sample was included in a study of Tregs in tolerant kidney transplant recipients. Germline-derived CDR1 and CDR2 are MNHEY and SMNVEV (reference sequence). J lost 0 bases, V lost 3 bases, and 4 bases had no gene match. This CDR3 region has 15 residues. Findings and limits, study-wide: Some patients' samples used different primers over time, so nucleotide sequences weren't comparable. The most relevant donor-specific Treg TCRbeta repertoire apparently came from expansion with activated donor B cells. This study did not directly address biological reproducibility.

The TCR was taken from a human patient who received a combined kidney and bone marrow transplant. Some T cells may possibly be graft donor cells. Specimen: CD4+ T cells from blood (PBMCs), collected 6 months after the transplant. The chain employs TRBV27 and TRBJ1-2; TRBD1 matches at 7 bases. This chain's CDR3 is CASSFLGTANYGYTF. CDR3 nucleotide sequence: TGTGCCAGCAGTTTTCTGGGGACAGCTAACTATGGCTACACCTTC.